These T cell receptor beta chains were read from a single sample in a study of blood T cells in healthy people across ages. TCRdb re-analysed the 5' RACE reads in MiXCR, keeping a single row per CDR3 protein. This table holds about 1.1 million distinct CDR3 sequences, more than 30% found once. The sequencing input was blood. These receptors were obtained from a man aged 18 to 35 in good health. Each CDR3 is given with its conserved first and last residue. A D gene is named only where the DNA matches it firmly. Size values are once, few and many counts, or a class for expanded clones, and some rows have none.

>TRBV27|TRBD2|few|TRBJ2-1
CASSPPYTSGAYEQFF
TGTGCCAGCAGTCCACCCTATACTAGCGGGGCATATGAGCAGTTCTTC
>TRBV6-5|-|-|TRBJ1-1
CASSRHRPRSTGAFF
TGTGCCAGCAGTCGCCATCGACCCAGATCCACTGGAGCTTTCTTT
>TRBV13|-|few|TRBJ1-2
CASSLDWETGGYTF
TGTGCCAGCAGCTTAGATTGGGAAACGGGAGGCTACACCTTC
>TRBV6-6|-|-|TRBJ2-3
CASSYGRGPDTQYF
TGTGCCAGCAGTTACGGTCGGGGGCCCGATACGCAGTATTTT
>TRBV12-3/TRBV12-4|-|many|TRBJ1-2
CASSLATYGYTF
TGTGCCAGCAGTTTAGCCACGTATGGCTACACCTTC
>TRBV3-1|TRBD1|-|TRBJ2-5
CASSPRDRPQETQYF
TGTGCCAGCAGCCCCCGGGACAGACCACAAGAGACCCAGTACTTC
>TRBV20-1|-|-|TRBJ2-1
CSASPLALVDNEQFF
TGCAGTGCTTCTCCACTAGCCCTGGTTGACAATGAGCAGTTCTTC
>TRBV20-1|-|few|TRBJ2-5
CSAKSHQDYNEQYF
TGCAGTGCTAAGTCTCATCAGGACTACAATGAGCAGTACTTC
>TRBV12-3/TRBV12-4|-|-|TRBJ1-3
CASTQTGSGNTIYF
TGTGCCAGCACCCAGACAGGCTCTGGAAACACCATATATTTT
>TRBV19|-|few|TRBJ1-5
CATLGHRNQPQHF
TGTGCCACGTTGGGACACCGCAATCAGCCCCAGCATTTT
>TRBV12-3/TRBV12-4|-|-|TRBJ1-5
CASSLALRQPQHF
TGTGCCAGCAGTTTAGCGCTGAGACAGCCCCAGCATTTT
>TRBV27|-|-|TRBJ1-1
CASDLPGGPNTEAFF
TGTGCCAGCGACCTCCCGGGGGGCCCGAACACGGAAGCTTTCTTT
>TRBV12-5|-|-|TRBJ1-1
CASGLVPNGGTNTEAFF
TGTGCTAGTGGTTTGGTCCCTAACGGGGGGACTAACACTGAAGCTTTCTTT
>TRBV21-1|-|few|TRBJ2-5
CASSYVGGSETQYF
TGTGCCAGCAGCTATGTTGGGGGTTCCGAGACCCAGTACTTC
>TRBV25-1|-|-|TRBJ2-1
CASSGPGRDEQFF
TGTGCCAGCAGTGGTCCAGGGCGCGATGAGCAGTTCTTC
>TRBV5-1|-|many|TRBJ2-7
CASSLAGSNYEQYF
TGCGCCAGCAGCTTAGCCGGCAGTAATTACGAGCAGTACTTC
>TRBV20-1|TRBD1|-|TRBJ1-2
CSAIRDRGPSVYGYTF
TGCAGTGCTATCCGGGACAGGGGGCCTTCGGTCTATGGCTACACCTTC
>TRBV6-1|TRBD2|few|TRBJ2-3
CASRGTSGWRPQYF
TGTGCCAGCAGGGGGACTAGCGGGTGGAGGCCGCAGTATTTT
>TRBV20-1|-|many|TRBJ1-1
CSARDGRPTEAFF
TGCAGTGCTAGGGACGGCAGACCCACTGAAGCTTTCTTT
>TRBV7-2|TRBD2|few|TRBJ2-7
CASSRTSFSSYEQYF
TGTGCCAGCAGCCGGACTAGCTTCAGCTCCTACGAGCAGTACTTC
>TRBV28|-|-|TRBJ2-3
CASSVTGPDTQYF
TGTGCCAGCAGTGTAACAGGCCCAGATACGCAGTATTTT
>TRBV3-1|-|-|TRBJ2-7
CASSYNGDENSYEQYF
TGTGCCAGCAGCTACAACGGGGACGAAAACTCCTACGAGCAGTACTTC
>TRBV10-3|TRBD1|many|TRBJ1-2
CAVRDREIDGYTF
TGTGCCGTCAGGGACAGGGAGATAGATGGCTACACCTTC
>TRBV11-3|-|few|TRBJ2-3
CASSLDPKEDTQYF
TGTGCCAGCAGCTTAGATCCCAAAGAAGATACGCAGTATTTT
>TRBV2|-|-|TRBJ1-1
CASRRVGDDTEAFF
TGTGCCAGCAGAAGGGTAGGGGACGACACTGAAGCTTTCTTT
>TRBV12-3/TRBV12-4|-|many|TRBJ1-2
CASSPLVGGYTF
TGTGCCAGCAGCCCCCTAGTGGGAGGCTACACCTTC
>TRBV5-1|-|few|TRBJ1-1
CASSFGTSSTEAFF
TGCGCCAGCAGCTTTGGGACATCCTCCACTGAAGCTTTCTTT
>TRBV5-6|-|-|TRBJ1-2
CASSLGYGLGYTF
TGTGCCAGCAGCTTGGGTTACGGTCTTGGCTACACCTTC
>TRBV12-3/TRBV12-4|-|few|TRBJ1-2
CASSLDFDSNYGYTF
TGTGCCAGCAGTTTAGATTTTGATTCTAACTATGGCTACACCTTC
>TRBV7-2|-|-|TRBJ1-3
CASSFPQQGIPGNTIYF
TGTGCCAGCAGCTTCCCGCAACAGGGAATTCCCGGAAACACCATATATTTT
>TRBV25-1|-|few|TRBJ1-4
CASSDSGIVGIEKLFF
TGTGCCAGCAGTGACTCGGGAATTGTCGGTATTGAAAAACTGTTTTTT
>TRBV6-6|-|-|TRBJ2-2
CASSRGPTNTGELFF
TGTGCCAGCTCGCGAGGGCCTACGAACACCGGGGAGCTGTTTTTT
>TRBV20-1|-|-|TRBJ1-1
CSALPTEAFF
TGCAGTGCTTTACCCACTGAAGCTTTCTTT
>TRBV7-2|-|many|TRBJ2-7
CASSSQTFYEQYF
TGTGCCAGCAGCTCCCAAACGTTCTACGAGCAGTACTTC
>TRBV4-2|-|-|TRBJ1-1
CASSPTDRPNTEAFF
TGTGCCAGCAGCCCGACTGATAGGCCGAACACTGAGGCTTTCTTT